This passage covers 21 T cell receptor beta chains from one sample sequenced in a study of Ad26.COV2.S vaccination and SARS-CoV-2 variants. Regarding treatment: around 19 received Ad26.COV2.S at low or high dose, single or two shots; about 5 received placebo; per-sample allocation not given. After the first vaccine or placebo injection, samples were drawn on day 63. The table came from immunoSEQ multiplex PCR; TCRdb's copy has only in-frame clones and leaves some out. The sample records about 680,000 clones, around 92% being singletons. The sample was peripheral blood, taken in a trial of Ad26.COV2.S vaccine versus placebo. All receptors come from a person aged 18 to 65 who received the Ad26.COV2.S COVID-19 vaccine or a placebo.

The CDR3 loop reads CASSLSLPGQGVSYGYTF. The CDR3 coding sequence is TGTGCCAGCAGCCTAAGCCTGCCGGGACAGGGTGTGAGCTATGGCTACACCTTC. This chain uses TRBV27 with TRBJ1-2; 9 nucleotides align to TRBD1. This CDR3 region has 18 residues. The V segment lost 6 bases and the J segment 4 bases; nucleotides outside the gene matches: 18. Per the germline V gene, CDR1 is MNHEY and CDR2 is SMNVEV (reference sequence).

This rearrangement joins TRBV3-1 (or the pseudogene TRBV3-2) to TRBJ2-7, with TRBD1 as a possible D gene (6 bases). Trimming left V 1 base short and J 5 bases short, with 15 bases between. The CDR3 extends over 15 amino acids. Germline-derived CDR1 and CDR2 are LGHDT and YNNKEL (reference sequence). The CDR3 reads CASSQGAGAKNEQYF. CDR3 nucleotide sequence: TGTGCCAGCAGCCAAGGAGCAGGGGCAAAAAACGAGCAGTACTTC.

The table lists this clone with a few counts. The chain links TRBV7-2 to TRBJ2-1; D is ambiguous. Germline V gives CDR1 SGHTA, CDR2 FQGNSA. CDR3 size: 12 residues. The V end was cut by 2 bases, the J end by 7 bases, with 6 bases between. The CDR3 DNA sequence: TGTGCCAGCAGCTTATGGGCAAATGAGCAGTTCTTC. Encoded protein: CASSLWANEQFF.

This clone appeared once. The rearrangement uses TRBV3-1 (or the pseudogene TRBV3-2) and TRBJ2-1; D perhaps matches TRBD2 (6 bases). This CDR3 comprises 15 residues. V was cut by 5 bases and J by 2 bases, with 13 bases left in between. Per the germline V gene, CDR1 is LGHDT and CDR2 is YNNKEL (reference sequence). The CDR3 DNA sequence: TGTGCCAGCAGCACCCAGGGACTCCCCTACAATGAGCAGTTCTTC. Amino acids: CASSTQGLPYNEQFF.

The CDR3 loop is CASSPLSRLAVGEQFF. In DNA form, the CDR3 reads TGTGCCAGCAGCCCTCTATCCCGACTAGCTGTGGGTGAGCAGTTCTTC. V and J are TRBV7-8 and TRBJ2-1, with 7 positions matching TRBD2. CDR1 and CDR2 (germline): SGHVS, FQNEAQ. The CDR3 totals 16 residues. V shed 5 bases and J 9 bases; nucleotides not matched to a gene: 16.

The chain carries TRBV20-1 and TRBJ1-2; no clear D. The CDR3 sequence is 12 residues long. The V end lost 3 bases, the J end lost 2 bases, and 7 bases lay between the germline ends. Germline V CDR1 and CDR2: DFQATT, SNEGSKA (reference sequence). Here the CDR3 DNA reads TGCAGTGCTAGTTACCTAAACTATGGCTACACCTTC. Translation gives CSASYLNYGYTF.

The rearrangement links TRBV10-3 to TRBJ2-7; the D gene could be TRBD1 or TRBD2 (6 bases each). This CDR3 has 14 amino acids. In germline, CDR1 is ENHRY, CDR2 SYGVKD. Trimming shortened V by 6 bases and J by 6 bases, and 18 bases separated the two germline ends. The DNA of the CDR3 is TGTGCCATCAGCGGGGGTACTACAGGGATCGAGCAGTACTTC. Amino acids: CAISGGTTGIEQYF.

This chain uses TRBV7-2 with TRBJ2-3; the match to TRBD2 covers 12 bases. Germline CDR1 SGHTA, CDR2 FQGNSA. This CDR3 is 18 amino acids long. V trimming: 1 base; J trimming: 3 bases; junction bases outside the gene matches: 8. CDR3 loop: CASSLESLAGGLTDTQYF. The CDR3 nucleotides are TGTGCCAGCAGCTTAGAGAGCCTAGCGGGGGGGCTAACAGATACGCAGTATTTT.

The gene calls are TRBV19 and TRBJ2-1; D not certain. The CDR3 totals 14 residues. Germline V lookup: CDR1 LNHDA, CDR2 SQIVND (reference sequence). The ends were cut back, 2 bases at V and 5 bases at J, with 10 bases in the middle. The chain's CDR3 is CASSILLTNNEQFF. CDR3 sequence (DNA): TGTGCCAGTAGTATATTGCTCACAAACAATGAGCAGTTCTTC.

The chain employs TRBV2 and TRBJ2-2; perhaps TRBD2 as D (5 bases). This CDR3 region has 14 residues. V was pared by 4 bases and J by 5 bases, with 11 bases between. Germline lookup yields CDR1 SNHLY and CDR2 FYNNEI. This CDR3 reads CASSGLALTGELFF. In nucleotides, the CDR3 is TGTGCCAGCAGTGGCCTAGCTTTGACCGGGGAGCTGTTTTTT. Full variable domain (remainder filled in from reference TRBV2 and TRBJ2-2): EPEVTQTPSHQVTQMGQEVILRCVPISNHLYFYWYRQILGQKVEFLVSFYNNEISEKSEIFDDQFSVERPDGSNFTLKIRSTKLEDSAMYFCASSGLALTGELFFGEGSRLTVL.

This rearrangement joins TRBV14 to TRBJ1-1; unclear D gene. Germline V gene sequence: CDR1 SGHDN, CDR2 FVKESK. The V end was cut by 0 bases, the J end by 4 bases, with 12 bases between. The CDR3 length is 15 residues. CDR3 region: CASSQDLVGSTEAFF. The DNA of the CDR3 is TGTGCCAGCAGCCAAGATTTGGTCGGGAGCACTGAAGCTTTCTTT.

The V gene is TRBV30, the J gene TRBJ1-2; possible D gene TRBD1, 5 bases. Trimming shortened V by 0 bases and J by 2 bases, and 7 bases separated the two germline ends. From germline, CDR1 is GTSNPN and CDR2 SVGIG (reference sequence). This CDR3 region has 13 residues. The CDR3 DNA reads as TGTGCCTGGAGTGTATCAGGGAACTATGGCTACACCTTC. As protein: CAWSVSGNYGYTF.

J is TRBJ2-5 and V is TRBV27; 14 positions agree with TRBD2. The CDR3 runs 15 residues. CDR1 and CDR2 from the germline V gene are MNHEY and SMNVEV (reference sequence). With 5 bases clipped from V and 6 bases from J, the junction kept 5 bases outside the gene matches. The DNA for the CDR3 is TGTGCCAGCAGTGGGGGGACTAGCGGGAGTAAGACCCAGTACTTC. This sequence encodes CASSGGTSGSKTQYF.

This clone was recorded a few times. The chain combines TRBV7-8 with TRBJ2-3; 9 bases agree with TRBD2. This CDR3 is 15 amino acids long. Trimming cost V 1 base and J 3 bases; bases outside gene matches: 2. Germline V gene sequence: CDR1 SGHVS, CDR2 FQNEAQ. The CDR3 coding sequence is TGTGCCAGCAGCTTAGAGACTAGCGGTACAGATACGCAGTATTTT. This encodes CASSLETSGTDTQYF.

The chain couples TRBV3-1 (or the pseudogene TRBV3-2) to TRBJ2-3, with TRBD2 identical over 8 bases. CDR3 length equals 15 residues. The V segment lost 3 bases and the J segment 2 bases; nucleotides outside the gene matches: 4. CDR1 and CDR2 from the germline V gene are LGHDT and YNNKEL (reference sequence). CDR3 loop: CASSHFSGTTDTQYF. The CDR3, as DNA: TGTGCCAGCAGCCACTTTAGCGGGACCACAGATACGCAGTATTTT.

The chain is built from TRBV5-1 and TRBJ2-7; D is perhaps TRBD1 (5 bases). This CDR3 is 17 amino acids long. V gave up 4 bases and J gave up 3 bases, with 23 bases separating them. Germline V gene data show CDR1 as SGHRS and CDR2 as YFSETQ. CDR3 sequence: CASSLAQWGYTNYEQYF. The DNA for the CDR3 is TGCGCCAGCAGCCTGGCGCAGTGGGGCTATACGAACTACGAGCAGTACTTC.

The chain uses TRBV14 and TRBJ2-1; TRBD2 is a possible D gene (6 bases). Germline CDR1 reads SGHDN; CDR2 reads FVKESK. The CDR3 is made up of 16 amino acids. Trimming shortened V by 5 bases and J by 2 bases, and 16 bases separated the two germline ends. CDR3 DNA sequence: TGTGCCAGCAGCTTCAGGAGGGACCGGCCCTACAATGAGCAGTTCTTC. Protein product: CASSFRRDRPYNEQFF.

This chain connects TRBV6-2 or TRBV6-3 to TRBJ1-1; D is ambiguous. From germline, CDR1 is MNHEY and CDR2 SVGEGT. With 1 base removed from V and 0 bases from J, the gap between germline ends came to 3 bases. CDR3 size: 13 residues. The CDR3: CASSYYMNTEAFF. CDR3 coding DNA: TGTGCCAGCAGTTACTACATGAACACTGAAGCTTTCTTT.

The chain employs TRBV7-3 and TRBJ2-3; TRBD1 is a possible D gene (6 bases). This CDR3 region has 15 residues. Per germline, CDR1 SGHTA and CDR2 FQGTGA. V was pared by 1 base and J by 0 bases, with 8 bases between. The CDR3 loop is CASSLRGHSTDTQYF. CDR3 sequence (DNA): TGTGCCAGCAGCTTAAGGGGGCATAGCACAGATACGCAGTATTTT. Based on the CDR3 plus reference TRBV7-3 and TRBJ2-3, the full variable domain is GAGVSQTPSNKVTEKGKYVELRCDPISGHTALYWYRQSLGQGPEFLIYFQGTGAADDSGLPNDRFFAVRPEGSVSTLKIQRTERGDSAVYLCASSLRGHSTDTQYFGPGTRLTVL.

J is TRBJ1-1 and V is TRBV5-1, with 7 bases fitting TRBD1. V gave up 4 bases and J gave up 0 bases; unmatched junction bases: 3. CDR1 is SGHRS, CDR2 YFSETQ, per germline. CDR3 length: 14 residues. The CDR3 DNA reads TGCGCCAGCAGCGTGGGACAGATGAACACTGAAGCTTTCTTT. Its translation is CASSVGQMNTEAFF.

The CDR3 spells CASSYLFQETQYF. CDR3 coding DNA: TGTGCCAGCAGTTATCTTTTCCAAGAGACCCAGTACTTC. V and J are TRBV6-5 and TRBJ2-5; D not resolved. Germline V gene sequence: CDR1 MNHEY, CDR2 SVGAGI. The V and J ends lost 3 bases and 1 base respectively, with 6 bases between them. CDR3 length: 13 amino acids.